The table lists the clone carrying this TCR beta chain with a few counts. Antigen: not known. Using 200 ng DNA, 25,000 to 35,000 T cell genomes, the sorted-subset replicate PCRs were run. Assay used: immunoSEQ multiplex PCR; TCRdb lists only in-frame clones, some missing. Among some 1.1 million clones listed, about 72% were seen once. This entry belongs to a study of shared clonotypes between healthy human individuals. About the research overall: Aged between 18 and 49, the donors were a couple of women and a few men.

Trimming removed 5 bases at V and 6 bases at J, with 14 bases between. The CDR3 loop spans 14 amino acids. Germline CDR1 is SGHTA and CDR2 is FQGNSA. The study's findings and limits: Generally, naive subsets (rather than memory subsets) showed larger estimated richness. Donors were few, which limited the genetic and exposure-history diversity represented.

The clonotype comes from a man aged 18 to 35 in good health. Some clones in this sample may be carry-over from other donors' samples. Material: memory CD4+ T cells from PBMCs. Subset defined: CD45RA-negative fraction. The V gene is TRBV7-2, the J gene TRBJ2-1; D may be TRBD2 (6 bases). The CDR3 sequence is CASSPTGSPNEQFF. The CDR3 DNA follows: TGTGCCAGCAGCCCCACCGGGAGCCCCAATGAGCAGTTCTTC.